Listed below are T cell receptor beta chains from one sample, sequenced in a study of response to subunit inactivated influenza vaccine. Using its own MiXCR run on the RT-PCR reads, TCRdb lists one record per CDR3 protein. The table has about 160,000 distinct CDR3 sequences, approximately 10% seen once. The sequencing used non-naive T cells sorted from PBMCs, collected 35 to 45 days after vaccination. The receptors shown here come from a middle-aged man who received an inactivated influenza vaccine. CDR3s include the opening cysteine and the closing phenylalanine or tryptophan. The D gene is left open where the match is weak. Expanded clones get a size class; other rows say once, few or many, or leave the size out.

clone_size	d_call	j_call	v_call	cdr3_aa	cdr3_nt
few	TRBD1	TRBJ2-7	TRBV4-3	CASSQPWADRHSYEQYF	TGCGCCAGCAGCCAACCCTGGGCGGACAGGCACTCCTACGAGCAGTACTTC
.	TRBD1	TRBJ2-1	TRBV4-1	CASSQLGTGSYNEQFF	TGCGCCAGCAGCCAACTGGGGACAGGGTCGTACAATGAGCAGTTCTTC
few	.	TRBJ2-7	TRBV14	CASSQSGNYEQYF	TGTGCCAGCAGCCAATCTGGGAACTACGAGCAGTACTTC
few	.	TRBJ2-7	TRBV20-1	CSARGPLVAAQYF	TGCAGTGCTAGAGGACCACTCGTAGCGGCTCAGTACTTC
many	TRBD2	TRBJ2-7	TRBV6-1	CASSPGTSSSYEQYF	TGTGCCAGCAGCCCGGGGACTAGCAGCTCCTACGAGCAGTACTTC
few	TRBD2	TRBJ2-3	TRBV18	CASSPLTSGGTDTQYF	TGTGCCAGCTCACCACTGACTAGCGGGGGAACAGATACGCAGTATTTT
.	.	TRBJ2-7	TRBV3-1	CASSPRSTNEQYF	TGTGCCAGCAGCCCTCGTTCTACCAACGAGCAGTACTTC
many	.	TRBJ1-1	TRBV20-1	CSAGSNTEAFF	TGCAGTGCCGGTTCCAACACTGAAGCTTTCTTT
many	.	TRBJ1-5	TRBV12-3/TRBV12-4	CASRQQGYNQPQHF	TGTGCCAGCAGACAACAGGGTTACAATCAGCCCCAGCATTTT
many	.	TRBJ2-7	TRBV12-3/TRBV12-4	CASRSGRFPYEQYF	TGTGCCAGCAGATCGGGACGATTTCCCTACGAGCAGTACTTC
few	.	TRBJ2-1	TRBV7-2	CASSLGTSGPGEQFF	TGTGCCAGCAGCTTGGGTACAAGCGGGCCGGGTGAGCAGTTCTTC
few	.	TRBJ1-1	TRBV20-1	CSARQTSANTEAFF	TGCAGTGCTAGACAGACAAGCGCTAACACTGAAGCTTTCTTT
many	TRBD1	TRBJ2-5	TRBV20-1	CSASGTGHHQETQYF	TGCAGTGCTTCCGGGACAGGGCATCACCAAGAGACCCAGTACTTC
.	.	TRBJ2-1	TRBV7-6	CASSSSDGQQFF	TGTGCCAGCAGCTCTTCGGACGGTCAGCAGTTCTTC
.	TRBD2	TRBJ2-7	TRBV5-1	CASSPGGGTTPGEYF	TGCGCCAGCAGCCCGGGAGGGGGGACTACCCCTGGGGAGTACTTC
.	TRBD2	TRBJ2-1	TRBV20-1	CSAASAREGFGDEQFF	TGCAGTGCCGCCTCAGCCCGGGAGGGCTTCGGGGATGAGCAGTTCTTC
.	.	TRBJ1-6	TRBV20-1	CSARGGGDSPLHF	TGCAGTGCTAGAGGCGGGGGGGATTCACCCCTCCACTTT
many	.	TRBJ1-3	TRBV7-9	CASSFTGHSGNTIYF	TGTGCCAGCAGCTTTACAGGGCACTCTGGAAACACCATATATTTT
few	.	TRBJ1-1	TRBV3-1	CASSHPRGMHTEAFF	TGTGCCAGCAGCCACCCAAGGGGGATGCACACTGAAGCTTTCTTT
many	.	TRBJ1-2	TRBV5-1	CASSQLVGKENGYTF	TGCGCCAGCAGCCAACTGGTGGGGAAGGAAAATGGCTACACCTTC
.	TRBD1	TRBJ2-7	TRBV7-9	CASSANRGAYEQYF	TGTGCCAGCAGCGCAAACAGGGGAGCCTACGAGCAGTACTTC
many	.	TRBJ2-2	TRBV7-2	CASSLTRNTGELFF	TGTGCCAGCAGCTTAACTCGGAACACCGGGGAGCTGTTTTTT
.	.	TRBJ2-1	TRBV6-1	CASRDGQKFAHEQFF	TGTGCCAGCAGAGACGGACAGAAATTTGCCCATGAGCAGTTCTTC
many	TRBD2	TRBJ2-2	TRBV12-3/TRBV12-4	CASRPGTMGELFF	TGTGCCAGCAGACCCGGGACTATGGGGGAGCTGTTTTTT
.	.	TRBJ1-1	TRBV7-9	CASSTTGREVAFF	TGTGCCAGCAGCACAACAGGCCGTGAAGTGGCTTTCTTT
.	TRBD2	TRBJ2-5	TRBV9	CASTKNKAGGLEETQYF	TGTGCCAGCACTAAAAATAAGGCGGGGGGGCTGGAAGAGACCCAGTACTTC
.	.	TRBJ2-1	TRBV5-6	CASSSWYNEQFF	TGTGCCAGCAGCTCCTGGTACAATGAGCAGTTCTTC
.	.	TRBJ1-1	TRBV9	CASSVAQASEAFF	TGTGCCAGCAGCGTAGCCCAGGCGTCTGAAGCTTTCTTT
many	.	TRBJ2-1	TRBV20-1	CKPSRERAYNEQFF	TGCAAACCCAGCAGGGAACGGGCCTACAATGAGCAGTTCTTC
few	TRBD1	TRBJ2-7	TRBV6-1	CASGETGTGKQYF	TGTGCCAGCGGAGAGACCGGGACAGGGAAGCAGTACTTC
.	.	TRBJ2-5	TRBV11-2	CASSRERQETQYF	TGTGCCAGCAGTCGGGAGAGGCAAGAGACCCAGTACTTC
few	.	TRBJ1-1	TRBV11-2	CASSKTAKTGNTEAFF	TGTGCCAGCAGCAAAACAGCGAAGACTGGGAACACTGAAGCTTTCTTT